This entry lists 23 T cell receptor beta chains sequenced from one sample in a study of blood T cell repertoires in COVID-19 (dated by TCRdb to the early 2020s). The library was prepared using the immunoSEQ multiplex PCR assay. In TCRdb, the immuneACCESS table is reduced to in-frame sequences with V and J assigned. These tables do not hold every clone; where another copy was compared, an unresolved V gene accounts for under half, and the others remain unexplained. This sample holds about 70,000 clones; roughly 86% were observed only once. Around 10% of the sample belongs to the ten largest clones. Sample: peripheral blood. The receptor source for this set is a human donor in a cohort sampled during active COVID-19.

This rearrangement joins TRBV4-1 to TRBJ1-5, with 7 bases fitting TRBD1. Trimming took 1 base from V and 4 from J; bases not matched to a gene: 7. Germline V gives CDR1 MGHRA, CDR2 YSYEKL. The CDR3 is 16 residues long. The CDR3 protein is CASSQVMGQLNQPQHF. The CDR3 bases are TGCGCCAGCAGCCAAGTCATGGGACAGTTGAATCAGCCCCAGCATTTT.

The rearrangement links TRBV5-1 to TRBJ2-6, with a tentative D call TRBD1 (6 bases). This CDR3 has 16 amino acids. Per germline, CDR1 SGHRS and CDR2 YFSETQ. Trimming shortened V by 4 bases and J by 4 bases, and 15 bases separated the two germline ends. The CDR3 here is CASSPRTVSGANVLTF. In DNA, the CDR3 is TGCGCCAGCAGCCCGCGGACAGTTTCCGGGGCCAACGTCCTGACTTTC.

The chain employs TRBV7-2 and TRBJ1-3, with 7 nucleotides matching TRBD1. V dropped 1 base and J dropped 0; count of bases not matched to a gene: 3. This CDR3 spans 16 amino acids. The germline V gene encodes CDR1 SGHTA and CDR2 FQGNSA. The CDR3 DNA sequence: TGTGCCAGCAGCTTAGGAGGGACAGTCTCTGGAAACACCATATATTTT. Amino acids: CASSLGGTVSGNTIYF.

J is TRBJ2-1 and V is TRBV4-1; D not resolved. This CDR3 comprises 13 residues. CDR1 and CDR2 from the germline V gene are MGHRA and YSYEKL. The V end was cut by 3 bases, the J end by 4 bases, with 7 bases between. CDR3 residues: CASSQTQYNEQFF. The CDR3 DNA reads TGCGCCAGCAGCCAGACACAATACAATGAGCAGTTCTTC.

The chain is built from TRBV6-5 and TRBJ2-5; D may be TRBD1 (6 bases). Looked up from germline, CDR1 is MNHEY and CDR2 is SVGAGI. The CDR3 is 15 amino acids. Trimming cost V 6 bases and J 2 bases, with 16 bases left between them. The CDR3 here is CASSSRRDKQETQYF. The CDR3 coding sequence is TGTGCCAGCAGCTCGCGCCGGGACAAACAAGAGACCCAGTACTTC.

The genes are TRBV11-2 and TRBJ2-3; D is unclear. V lost 5 bases, J lost 4 bases, and 16 bases lay in between. This CDR3 contains 15 residues. Germline CDR1 is SGHAT and CDR2 is FQNNGV. The CDR3 here is CASSNGPYGADTQYF. CDR3 bases: TGTGCCAGCAGCAACGGTCCTTATGGTGCAGATACGCAGTATTTT. The variable domain in full, with the rest retrieved from reference TRBV11-2 and TRBJ2-3, is EAGVAQSPRYKIIEKRQSVAFWCNPISGHATLYWYQQILGQGPKLLIQFQNNGVVDDSQLPKDRFSAERLKGVDSTLKIQPAKLEDSAVYLCASSNGPYGADTQYFGPGTRLTVL.

The chain combines TRBV28 with TRBJ1-1; 8 nucleotides align to TRBD1. The CDR3 consists of 15 residues. Losses at the gene ends were 6 bases for V and 4 bases for J; bases not matched to a gene: 10. CDR1 MDHEN and CDR2 SYDVKM come from the germline V gene. The CDR3 loop reads CASRTPDRASTEAFF. For the CDR3, the DNA is TGTGCCAGCAGGACCCCGGACAGGGCGAGCACTGAAGCTTTCTTT.

V gene TRBV7-6 combines with J gene TRBJ1-2, with 7 bases matching TRBD1. There are 15 residues in the CDR3. Germline loops: CDR1 SGHVS, CDR2 FNYEAQ. V gave up 5 bases and J gave up 8 bases; unmatched junction bases: 14. CDR3 nucleotides: TGTGCCAGCAGCCTCGGTGGGGCAGGGGGAGGAGGCTACACCTTC. Protein: CASSLGGAGGGGYTF.

This chain uses TRBV2 with TRBJ2-5; tentative D call: TRBD2 (6 bases). The germline V gene encodes CDR1 SNHLY and CDR2 FYNNEI. The CDR3 extends over 12 amino acids. Trimming removed 5 bases at V and 5 bases at J, with 9 bases between. The CDR3 bases are TGTGCCAGCAGTCCTGGGGGGGAGACCCAGTACTTC. The encoded protein is CASSPGGETQYF.

The chain uses TRBV30 and TRBJ1-5; a weak D match, TRBD1 (5 bases). Trimming removed 2 bases from V and 2 bases from J, with 10 bases in between. The germline V gene encodes CDR1 GTSNPN and CDR2 SVGIG (reference sequence). The CDR3 contains 14 residues. In DNA form, the CDR3 reads TGTGCCTGGAGTCCGGGACTGGGCAATCAGCCCCAGCATTTT. Encoded protein: CAWSPGLGNQPQHF.

This clone was picked up one time. The V call is TRBV5-1, the J call TRBJ2-7, with D hard to call. There are 13 residues in the CDR3. The V gene's germline CDR1 is SGHRS and CDR2 YFSETQ. V was cut by 5 bases and J by 0 bases, with 9 bases left in between. This CDR3 reads CASRTGASYEQYF. In DNA, the CDR3 is TGCGCCAGCAGGACGGGTGCCTCCTACGAGCAGTACTTC.

The genes are TRBV19 and TRBJ1-2; D remains ambiguous. The CDR3 has 15 amino acids. V was trimmed by 5 bases and J by 3 bases, leaving 16 bases between them. Germline CDR1 and CDR2: LNHDA and SQIVND (reference sequence). The CDR3 reads CASSARDKIYYGYTF. The CDR3 DNA reads TGTGCCAGTAGTGCGAGGGATAAAATATACTATGGCTACACCTTC.

V usage is TRBV6-1 and J usage is TRBJ1-1, with 7 bases that match TRBD1. The germline V gene encodes CDR1 MNHNS and CDR2 SASEGT. The CDR3 contains 16 residues. Unmatched junction bases numbered 9, after V lost 4 bases and J lost 1 base. Here the CDR3 reads CASSGYRQGGNTEAFF. The CDR3 bases are TGTGCCAGCAGTGGATACCGACAGGGTGGGAACACTGAAGCTTTCTTT.

The rearrangement joins TRBV7-2 to TRBJ2-3; possibly TRBD2 for D (5 bases). CDR1 and CDR2 (germline): SGHTA, FQGNSA. This CDR3 spans 15 amino acids. V gave up 1 base and J gave up 6 bases, with 14 bases separating them. CDR3 bases: TGTGCCAGCAGCTTAGGAGGTCCTCGCGGGGATACGCAGTATTTT. Protein sequence: CASSLGGPRGDTQYF.

This clone occurred a few times. The chain couples TRBV19 to TRBJ1-5; D is uncertain. The germline V gene has CDR1 LNHDA and CDR2 SQIVND (reference sequence). Trimming removed 4 bases at V and 6 bases at J, with 13 bases between. This CDR3 contains 14 residues. CDR3 loop: CASSSAGSSQPQHF. The CDR3 coding sequence is TGTGCCAGTAGTAGTGCGGGGAGTAGTCAGCCCCAGCATTTT.

This rearrangement joins TRBV7-9 to TRBJ2-6; TRBD2 is a possible D gene (5 bases). Germline V gene lookup returns CDR1 SEHNR and CDR2 FQNEAQ (reference sequence). The CDR3 has 15 amino acids. V was pared by 1 base and J by 4 bases, with 8 bases between. CDR3 sequence (DNA): TGTGCCAGCAGCTTAGGGCCGGGGGGGGCCAACGTCCTGACTTTC. Protein product: CASSLGPGGANVLTF.

V gene TRBV7-2 combines with J gene TRBJ2-1, with TRBD2 matching over 16 bases. CDR1 is SGHTA and CDR2 is FQGNSA in the germline V gene. The CDR3 length is 17 residues. V dropped 5 bases and J dropped 8; count of bases not matched to a gene: 9. CDR3 region: CASSLGTSGGAMDEQFF. The CDR3 nucleotides read TGTGCCAGCAGCCTCGGGACTAGCGGGGGGGCCATGGATGAGCAGTTCTTC.

The chain couples TRBV6-5 to TRBJ2-3; D gene ambiguous. This CDR3 has 14 amino acids. Per the germline V gene, CDR1 is MNHEY and CDR2 is SVGAGI. Trimming removed 0 bases at V and 6 bases at J, with 10 bases between. The CDR3, as DNA: TGTGCCAGCAGTTACTCCGCTATCTCGGATACGCAGTATTTT. Encoded protein: CASSYSAISDTQYF.

The V gene is TRBV7-9, the J gene TRBJ1-1; 8 positions match TRBD1. The CDR3 runs 18 residues. Trimming took 5 bases from V and 3 from J; bases not matched to a gene: 17. Germline V gives CDR1 SEHNR, CDR2 FQNEAQ (reference sequence). CDR3 nucleotides: TGTGCCAGCAGCCCCGGACAGGGTTTGTTGTTTTCGGACACTGAAGCTTTCTTT. Amino acid sequence: CASSPGQGLLFSDTEAFF.

This rearrangement joins TRBV19 to TRBJ2-1; tentatively, D is TRBD2 (5 bases). Germline-derived CDR1 and CDR2 are LNHDA and SQIVND (reference sequence). The V end was cut by 5 bases, the J end by 0 bases, with 11 bases between. This CDR3 contains 15 residues. The CDR3 reads CASSRGTDSYNEQFF. In DNA form, the CDR3 reads TGTGCCAGTAGTCGGGGTACGGACTCCTACAATGAGCAGTTCTTC.

The CDR3 DNA is TGTGCCAGCAGTTACGGGGACAGTTACGAGCAGTACTTC. It translates to CASSYGDSYEQYF. This chain connects TRBV6-6 to TRBJ2-7; TRBD1 aligns across 7 bases. Germline V lookup: CDR1 MNHNY, CDR2 SVGAGI (reference sequence). Trimming at V came to 2 bases and at J to 4 bases, leaving 2 bases not matched to a gene. The CDR3 runs 13 residues.

This clone was observed a single time. The V call is TRBV3-1 (or the pseudogene TRBV3-2), the J call TRBJ2-3; 10 bases align to TRBD1. This CDR3 is 15 amino acids long. The germline V gene encodes CDR1 LGHDT and CDR2 YNNKEL (reference sequence). The ends lost 6 bases at V and 4 bases at J; junction bases unmatched: 7. The CDR3 sequence is CASRPTGTGADTQYF. The CDR3 DNA reads as TGTGCCAGCAGACCTACCGGGACAGGGGCAGATACGCAGTATTTT.

The rearrangement joins TRBV19 to TRBJ1-4; D is possibly TRBD1 (5 bases). The CDR3 covers 12 residues. Trimming took off 5 bases at V and 8 bases at J, with 9 bases between the two ends. The germline gives CDR1 LNHDA, CDR2 SQIVND (reference sequence). CDR3 in amino acids: CASSHNREKLFF. CDR3 sequence (DNA): TGTGCCAGTAGTCACAACAGGGAAAAACTGTTTTTT.